This TCR beta chain was captured in a study of T cell responses to AZD1222 COVID-19 vaccine. Study summary: The study pooled second doses at about 4 or about 12 weeks. Study conclusions and caveats: In all cases, repertoires were sampled only after the peak T cell response. Reportedly, nearly half of unique spike TCRs recognized epitopes outside B.1.351/B.1.1.7 mutations. Spike-specific TCR breadth and depth grew following two AZD1222 doses.

With respect to this clone: Its antigen is unknown.

The germline CDR1 and CDR2 sequences are MNHEY and SMNVEV (reference sequence). The CDR3 totals 16 residues. Trimming took off 2 bases at V and 7 bases at J, with 17 bases between the two ends. Repertoires were generated with immunoSEQ multiplex PCR, while TCRdb's copy carries only in-frame clones and drops some. The profile shows approximately 180,000 clones, around 87% of them singletons. The input for sequencing was peripheral blood, taken on day 0 of AZD1222 vaccination. J is TRBJ2-2 and V is TRBV27, with D possibly matching TRBD1 (6 bases). This clonotype was obtained from an adult in good health. The CDR3 sequence is CASSLGGRPRGGELFF. The CDR3 coding sequence is TGTGCCAGCAGTTTAGGGGGCAGGCCACGGGGCGGGGAGCTGTTTTTT.